The 31 T cell receptor beta chains below were found in one sample sequenced in a study of TIL therapy for anti-PD-1-resistant metastatic lung cancer. Time point here: pre-treatment sample, taken before nivolumab and TIL therapy. The immunoSEQ assay was v3. Measured with immunoSEQ multiplex PCR; TCRdb has only the in-frame clones, and not every one. This sample carries about 59,000 clones, 75% to 85% of them seen once, and the ten largest clones take about 2.7%. The source material was blood, sampled at baseline. Receptors were obtained from a person aged 25 to 85 with non-small cell lung cancer.

This clone was seen a single time. V usage is TRBV19 and J usage is TRBJ1-5; 8 nucleotides line up with TRBD1. Germline CDR1 reads LNHDA; CDR2 reads SQIVND (reference sequence). The V and J ends lost 3 bases and 3 bases, in that order; junction bases with no gene match: 7. The CDR3 is 16 residues long. In nucleotides, the CDR3 is TGTGCCAGTAGTATCCCAGGGCAGGGGGCCAATCAGCCCCAGCATTTT. As protein: CASSIPGQGANQPQHF.

This clone has a single count. The chain uses TRBV20-1 and TRBJ1-2, with 7 bases fitting TRBD1. This CDR3 has 14 amino acids. The germline gives CDR1 DFQATT, CDR2 SNEGSKA (reference sequence). V shed 3 bases, J shed 2 bases, and the junction held 6 bases outside the gene matches. CDR3 DNA sequence: TGCAGTGCTAGTCCCCAGGGGGTAAACTATGGCTACACCTTC. It yields the protein CSASPQGVNYGYTF.

The V gene is TRBV7-6, the J gene TRBJ2-3; 8 bases are a match to TRBD1. Unmatched junction bases numbered 8, after V lost 4 bases and J lost 2 bases. Germline lookup yields CDR1 SGHVS and CDR2 FNYEAQ. This CDR3 is built from 16 residues. CDR3 nucleotide sequence: TGTGCCAGCAGCTCAGGACAGGGCGGTATCACAGATACGCAGTATTTT. Translating it yields CASSSGQGGITDTQYF.

V usage is TRBV15 and J usage is TRBJ1-2, with 7 bases lining up with TRBD1. Germline loops: CDR1 LNHNV, CDR2 YYDKDF (reference sequence). V lost 2 bases to trimming and J lost 3 bases; unmatched junction nucleotides: 3. This CDR3 region has 14 residues. The CDR3 sequence is CATSRTQGHYGYTF. The CDR3 DNA follows: TGTGCCACCAGCAGAACACAGGGGCACTATGGCTACACCTTC.

V usage is TRBV18 and J usage is TRBJ2-5; perhaps TRBD2 as D (5 bases). Germline CDR1 KGHSH, CDR2 LQKENI. This CDR3 comprises 13 residues. The germline V and J ends were trimmed by 2 bases and 7 bases, with 11 bases remaining between them. The CDR3 spells CASSPVPRGTQYF. As DNA, the CDR3 is TGTGCCAGCTCACCAGTCCCCCGGGGGACCCAGTACTTC.

J is TRBJ2-1 and V is TRBV10-1; D may match TRBD1 or TRBD2 (5 bases each). The CDR3 spans 16 residues. Trimming removed 8 bases at V and 7 bases at J, with 24 bases between. Germline CDR1 WNHNN, CDR2 SYGVQD (reference sequence). CDR3 coding DNA: TGCGCCAGCGCCCATGGTTTGGGACCGAGAGAAAATGAGCAGTTCTTC. Translation: CASAHGLGPRENEQFF.

The V call is TRBV11-2, the J call TRBJ2-1; TRBD1 might be the D (7 bases). Germline lookup yields CDR1 SGHAT and CDR2 FQNNGV. V was shortened by 5 bases and J by 0 bases, with 20 bases between the two germline ends. The CDR3 runs 18 residues. CDR3 DNA sequence: TGTGCCAGCAGCCCAGGGGGTTGGGGGGATCGCTCCTACAATGAGCAGTTCTTC. It specifies CASSPGGWGDRSYNEQFF.

The rearrangement links TRBV23-1 to TRBJ2-3; tentatively, D is TRBD2 (7 bases). TRBV23-1 is noted as an ORF with a role that remains uncertain. Deletions cut 2 bases from V and 1 base from J, with 13 bases between. The CDR3 length is 16 residues. This CDR3 reads CASSQGTRGGTDTQYF. The CDR3 nucleotides are TGCGCCAGCAGTCAAGGGACACGGGGGGGCACAGATACGCAGTATTTT.

The J gene is TRBJ2-3, the V gene TRBV6-5; 9 nucleotides agree with TRBD1. CDR1 is MNHEY and CDR2 is SVGAGI in the germline V gene. The CDR3 has 13 amino acids. J was trimmed by 3 bases and V by 8 bases; bases with no gene match: 3. The CDR3 DNA sequence: TGTGCCAGCCTGGGACAGGGAACAGATACGCAGTATTTT. It yields the protein CASLGQGTDTQYF.

The chain couples TRBV27 to TRBJ1-1; weak D call: TRBD1 (6 bases). This CDR3 has 14 residues. Trimming stripped 5 bases from V and 4 bases from J, with 14 bases between. Germline values: CDR1 MNHEY, CDR2 SMNVEV (reference sequence). DNA of the CDR3: TGTGCCAGCAGTCTCAGGGGAGGAGCCACTGAAGCTTTCTTT. It is translated as CASSLRGGATEAFF.

This clone was observed a single time. V usage is TRBV6-5 and J usage is TRBJ1-5; D is uncertain. Trimming removed 5 bases from V and 9 bases from J, with 14 bases in between. There are 13 residues in the CDR3. CDR1 MNHEY and CDR2 SVGAGI come from the germline V gene. CDR3 loop: CASSPTGLRPQHF. CDR3 nucleotides: TGTGCCAGCAGTCCCACGGGGTTGAGGCCCCAGCATTTT.

This chain joins TRBV28 and TRBJ2-1, with TRBD2 identical over 13 bases. Trimming cost V 5 bases and J 7 bases; bases outside gene matches: 8. In germline, CDR1 is MDHEN, CDR2 SYDVKM. The length of the CDR3 is 16 residues. The CDR3 coding sequence is TGTGCCAGCAGTCCCCAGACTAGCGGGAGGCTGAATGAGCAGTTCTTC. It encodes CASSPQTSGRLNEQFF. The variable domain in full, completed from reference TRBV28 and TRBJ2-1, reads DVKVTQSSRYLVKRTGEKVFLECVQDMDHENMFWYRQDPGLGLRLIYFSYDVKMKEKGDIPEGYSVSREKKERFSLILESASTNQTSMYLCASSPQTSGRLNEQFFGPGTRLTVL.

The V gene is TRBV3-1 (or the pseudogene TRBV3-2), the J gene TRBJ2-7, with TRBD1 matching over 11 bases. V was clipped by 3 bases and J by 3 bases; unmatched bases: 4. The CDR3 runs 15 residues. Germline CDR1 is LGHDT and CDR2 is YNNKEL (reference sequence). CDR3 sequence reads: CASSHVGQGDYEQYF. The DNA of the CDR3 is TGTGCCAGCAGCCACGTGGGACAGGGGGACTACGAGCAGTACTTC.

This sequence joins TRBV29-1 and TRBJ2-4; tentative D call: TRBD1 (5 bases). The CDR3 spans 14 residues. Looked up from germline, CDR1 is SQVTM and CDR2 is ANQGSEA. V shed 7 bases and J shed 0 bases, with 13 bases lying between them. In DNA, the CDR3 is TGCAGCGGGACGGACCAGGGAGCCAAAAACATTCAGTACTTC. Residues: CSGTDQGAKNIQYF.

The V call is TRBV25-1, the J call TRBJ2-1, with 8 bases fitting TRBD2. CDR1 is MGHDK and CDR2 is SYGVNS in the germline V gene. The CDR3 consists of 15 residues. V was clipped by 5 bases and J by 3 bases; unmatched bases: 6. CDR3 sequence reads: CASSKAGEVYNEQFF. The DNA for the CDR3 is TGTGCCAGCAGTAAAGCGGGAGAGGTCTACAATGAGCAGTTCTTC. Complete variable domain (other parts from reference TRBV25-1 and TRBJ2-1): EADIYQTPRYLVIGTGKKITLECSQTMGHDKMYWYQQDPGMELHLIHYSYGVNSTEKGDLSSESTVSRIRTEHFPLTLESARPSHTSQYLCASSKAGEVYNEQFFGPGTRLTVL.

This clone was counted a few times. The chain is built from TRBV6-6 and TRBJ1-1, with 7 nucleotides matching TRBD1. J lost 5 bases, V lost 5 bases, and 11 bases had no gene match. CDR3 size: 15 residues. Per germline, CDR1 MNHNY and CDR2 SVGAGI (reference sequence). The CDR3 is CASSNDREFRTEAFF. The CDR3 DNA sequence: TGTGCCAGCAGTAACGACAGGGAGTTTAGGACTGAAGCTTTCTTT.

The chain joins TRBV27 to TRBJ2-2; D gene uncertain. The CDR3 covers 15 residues. Trimming stripped 0 bases from V and 4 bases from J, with 9 bases between. Looked up from germline, CDR1 is MNHEY and CDR2 is SMNVEV (reference sequence). This CDR3 is CASSLSIAGTGELFF. The CDR3 nucleotides are TGTGCCAGCAGTTTATCGATCGCTGGCACCGGGGAGCTGTTTTTT.

J is TRBJ2-1 and V is TRBV5-6; the D is unclear. CDR1 is SGHDT and CDR2 is YYEEEE in the germline V gene. The CDR3 length is 14 residues. V was cut by 4 bases and J by 3 bases, with 11 bases left in between. CDR3 bases: TGTGCCAGCAGCCCCCCGAACAGCTACAATGAGCAGTTCTTC. Translation gives CASSPPNSYNEQFF. Full variable domain (outside the CDR3, taken from reference TRBV5-6 and TRBJ2-1): DAGVTQSPTHLIKTRGQQVTLRCSPKSGHDTVSWYQQALGQGPQFIFQYYEEEERQRGNFPDRFSGHQFPNYSSELNVNALLLGDSALYLCASSPPNSYNEQFFGPGTRLTVL.

This clone was seen a few times. The J gene is TRBJ1-2, the V gene TRBV7-3; TRBD1 is a possible D gene (6 bases). This CDR3 region has 14 residues. In germline, CDR1 is SGHTA, CDR2 FQGTGA. Between the trimmed V and J ends, which lost 5 bases and 3 bases, there was a span of 13 bases. CDR3 in DNA: TGTGCCAGCAGCCCCTCCGCAGGGGACTATGGCTACACCTTC. Amino acid sequence: CASSPSAGDYGYTF. The entire variable domain, with the rest obtained from reference TRBV7-3 and TRBJ1-2, is as follows: GAGVSQTPSNKVTEKGKYVELRCDPISGHTALYWYRQSLGQGPEFLIYFQGTGAADDSGLPNDRFFAVRPEGSVSTLKIQRTERGDSAVYLCASSPSAGDYGYTFGSGTRLTVV.

The chain is built from TRBV29-1 and TRBJ2-2, with 8 bases that match TRBD1. Germline CDR1 and CDR2: SQVTM and ANQGSEA. The CDR3 runs 14 residues. Trimming removed 5 bases from V and 2 bases from J; junction bases left unmatched: 4. The CDR3 DNA reads TGCAGCGTTAAACAGGGGGGAAACACCGGGGAGCTGTTTTTT. Its translation is CSVKQGGNTGELFF.

This chain connects TRBV9 to TRBJ2-3; 8 nucleotides agree with TRBD2. The CDR3 runs to 16 residues. J lost 6 bases, V lost 4 bases, and 13 bases had no gene match. Looked up from germline, CDR1 is SGDLS and CDR2 is YYNGEE. The DNA of the CDR3 is TGTGCCAGCAGCCCATCCGGGACTAGGAACCGTGATACGCAGTATTTT. It encodes CASSPSGTRNRDTQYF. Full variable domain (remainder filled in from reference TRBV9 and TRBJ2-3): DSGVTQTPKHLITATGQRVTLRCSPRSGDLSVYWYQQSLDQGLQFLIQYYNGEERAKGNILERFSAQQFPDLHSELNLSSLELGDSALYFCASSPSGTRNRDTQYFGPGTRLTVL.

J is TRBJ1-5 and V is TRBV15; perhaps TRBD1 as D (5 bases). CDR3 length: 15 amino acids. Germline V gene data show CDR1 as LNHNV and CDR2 as YYDKDF (reference sequence). Trimming took off 3 bases at V and 7 bases at J, with 16 bases between the two ends. CDR3 coding DNA: TGTGCCACCAGCAGTGACGGGACCCTCGGACAGCCCCAGCATTTT. Translation gives CATSSDGTLGQPQHF.

V and J are TRBV7-8 and TRBJ2-7; D not resolved. Trimming cost V 0 bases and J 4 bases, with 7 bases left between them. The V gene's germline CDR1 is SGHVS and CDR2 FQNEAQ. The CDR3 is made up of 13 amino acids. Written as DNA, the CDR3 is TGTGCCAGCAGCTTAGCGGTTGAGTACGAGCAGTACTTC. It codes for CASSLAVEYEQYF.

The V call is TRBV24-1, the J call TRBJ1-2, with D uncertain. The CDR3 covers 14 residues. Looked up from germline, CDR1 is KGHDR and CDR2 is SFDVKD. The ends were cut back, 2 bases at V and 3 bases at J, with 9 bases in the middle. As DNA, the CDR3 is TGTGCCACCAGTGATTGGCGGGGTGACTATGGCTACACCTTC. Protein product: CATSDWRGDYGYTF.

This chain links TRBV7-2 with TRBJ2-1; D perhaps matches TRBD1 (5 bases). Germline V gives CDR1 SGHTA, CDR2 FQGNSA. Trimming took 3 bases from V and 7 from J, leaving 16 bases between them. The CDR3 extends over 15 amino acids. The CDR3 reads CASSFSQVASNEQFF. As DNA, the CDR3 is TGTGCCAGCAGCTTCTCACAGGTGGCGAGTAATGAGCAGTTCTTC.

This chain links TRBV3-1 (or the pseudogene TRBV3-2) with TRBJ2-2; D possibly corresponds to TRBD2 (6 bases). The germline CDR1 and CDR2 sequences are LGHDT and YNNKEL (reference sequence). The CDR3 extends over 16 amino acids. Trimming removed 1 base from V and 4 bases from J, with 13 bases in between. CDR3 region: CASSQGMAGSTGELFF. CDR3 DNA sequence: TGTGCCAGCAGCCAAGGAATGGCCGGGAGCACCGGGGAGCTGTTTTTT.

The rearrangement links TRBV7-2 to TRBJ2-1; D is unresolved. V lost 5 bases, J lost 7 bases, and 9 bases lay in between. Germline-derived CDR1 and CDR2 are SGHTA and FQGNSA. This CDR3 is 12 amino acids long. The CDR3 DNA is TGTGCCAGCAGCCGCCCACTGAATGAGCAGTTCTTC. It encodes CASSRPLNEQFF.

V usage is TRBV5-1 and J usage is TRBJ2-2; a weak D match, TRBD1 (6 bases). This CDR3 comprises 14 residues. Looked up from germline, CDR1 is SGHRS and CDR2 is YFSETQ. The V gene lost 4 bases and the J gene lost 5 bases, with 12 bases spanning the gap. CDR3 protein: CASSVRGETGELFF. The CDR3 region has the DNA TGCGCCAGCAGCGTCAGGGGAGAGACCGGGGAGCTGTTTTTT. Using reference TRBV5-1 and TRBJ2-2 for the parts outside the CDR3, the full variable domain is KAGVTQTPRYLIKTRGQQVTLSCSPISGHRSVSWYQQTPGQGLQFLFEYFSETQRNKGNFPGRFSGRQFSNSRSEMNVSTLELGDSALYLCASSVRGETGELFFGEGSRLTVL.

The V and J genes are TRBV5-6 and TRBJ2-7, with 9 bases fitting TRBD1. Germline values: CDR1 SGHDT, CDR2 YYEEEE. The CDR3 is 15 amino acids. V dropped 4 bases and J dropped 3; count of bases not matched to a gene: 8. The CDR3 sequence is CASSGDRVGVYEQYF. DNA for the CDR3: TGTGCCAGCAGCGGGGACAGGGTCGGTGTCTACGAGCAGTACTTC. Using reference TRBV5-6 and TRBJ2-7 for the parts outside the CDR3, the full variable domain is DAGVTQSPTHLIKTRGQQVTLRCSPKSGHDTVSWYQQALGQGPQFIFQYYEEEERQRGNFPDRFSGHQFPNYSSELNVNALLLGDSALYLCASSGDRVGVYEQYFGPGTRLTVT.

The V and J genes are TRBV2 and TRBJ2-7, with 14 bases matching TRBD2. The CDR3 loop spans 15 amino acids. Germline CDR1 reads SNHLY; CDR2 reads FYNNEI. V lost 6 bases to trimming and J lost 6 bases; unmatched junction nucleotides: 7. In DNA, the CDR3 is TGTGCCAGCAGAAGGGGACTAGCGGGAGAAGGCGAGCAGTACTTC. This codes for CASRRGLAGEGEQYF.

V usage is TRBV11-2 and J usage is TRBJ2-6; D remains ambiguous. This CDR3 contains 14 residues. In germline, CDR1 is SGHAT, CDR2 FQNNGV. Trimming took 1 base from V and 0 from J, leaving 1 base between them. CDR3 protein: CASSLVSGANVLTF. The CDR3 coding sequence is TGTGCCAGCAGCTTAGTCTCTGGGGCCAACGTCCTGACTTTC.